This T cell receptor beta chain was observed in a study of cytomegalovirus exposure and HLA in healthy donors. The data were produced by immunoSEQ multiplex PCR, yet TCRdb's version contains in-frame clones alone and is incomplete. This table has 100,000 to 150,000 clones, approximately 89% appearing once. The CDR3 loop spans 13 amino acids. The ends were cut back, 6 bases at V and 4 bases at J, with 10 bases in the middle. The V gene's germline CDR1 is MNHEY and CDR2 SVGAGI. This chain joins TRBV6-5 and TRBJ1-5; D is uncertain. The source is a woman between 18 and 29 years old in good health and CMV-seronegative. The sequencing input was PBMCs. The CDR3: CASREDINQPQHF. CDR3 nucleotide sequence: TGTGCCAGCAGGGAGGATATTAATCAGCCCCAGCATTTT.